The 2 T cell receptor beta chains below come from one sample, sequenced in a study of T cells after yellow fever vaccination. One entry per CDR3 protein results from TCRdb running MiXCR on the 5' RACE reads. The table includes 15,000 or so distinct CDR3 sequences, 7.3% detected once. Here the sequenced sample was PBMCs, either bulk or a sorted T-cell subset (CD4+, CD8+, memory, or dextramer-sorted; not recorded which), taken on the day of the yellow fever booster vaccination. The receptor set was obtained from a man younger than 30 who received the YFV17D yellow fever vaccine.

This clonotype has at least ten counts. The rearrangement uses TRBV29-1 and TRBJ2-5; D may correspond to TRBD1 or TRBD2 (6 bases each). In germline, CDR1 is SQVTM, CDR2 ANQGSEA. The CDR3 sequence is 12 residues long. V dropped 6 bases and J dropped 3 bases, with 11 bases sitting between them. CDR3 protein: CSVGGREETQYF. The CDR3 nucleotides read TGCAGCGTGGGGGGCAGGGAAGAGACCCAGTACTTC.

This clonotype has a count of ten or more. CDR3 residues: CASSSGTGGYQPQHF. The CDR3 DNA is TGTGCCAGCAGTTCCGGGACAGGGGGGTATCAGCCCCAGCATTTT. The chain links TRBV6-5 to TRBJ1-5; TRBD1 agrees at 11 bases. V lost 4 bases and J lost 5; bases outside the gene matches: 4. Germline CDR1 MNHEY, CDR2 SVGAGI. This CDR3 is 15 amino acids long.